Listed here are 14 T cell receptor beta chains from one sample, sequenced in a study of shared clonotypes between healthy human individuals. Using immunoSEQ multiplex PCR, the repertoire was profiled, and TCRdb retains in-frame clones only, with some absent. The data contain about 2.1 million clones, under 95% of them singletons. Terminally differentiated effector memory CD45RA+ cells were excluded from the naive CD8 cells, which were CD45RO-negative and positively selected for CCR7. The sequencing input was naive CD8+ T cells from PBMCs. Every receptor here comes from a man aged 18 to 30 in good health. Some clones in this sample may be carry-over from other donors' samples.

Only one count was recorded for this clone. The chain joins TRBV27 to TRBJ2-2; TRBD2 matches at 8 bases. The CDR3 runs to 16 residues. After removal of 8 bases from V and 0 bases from J, the junction contained 8 bases not matched to a gene. Germline CDR1 and CDR2: MNHEY and SMNVEV (reference sequence). The CDR3 nucleotides read TGTGCCAGCTCCGGGCGGGAGGCTCCGAACACCGGGGAGCTGTTTTTT. It is translated as CASSGREAPNTGELFF.

On this clone: At the DNA level, this CDR3 is encoded by other sequences in the same sample as well. The chain links TRBV4-1 to TRBJ2-3, with TRBD2 identical over 10 bases. This CDR3 is built from 18 residues. Germline values: CDR1 MGHRA, CDR2 YSYEKL. V trimming: 1 base; J trimming: 0 bases; junction bases outside the gene matches: 7. Here the CDR3 reads CASSQVRLAGASTDTQYF. The CDR3, as DNA: TGCGCCAGCAGCCAAGTAAGGCTAGCGGGAGCTAGCACAGATACGCAGTATTTT.

The rearrangement uses TRBV9 and TRBJ2-2; the match to TRBD1 covers 11 bases. The CDR3 is 16 amino acids. The V gene's germline CDR1 is SGDLS and CDR2 YYNGEE. With 3 bases clipped from V and 6 bases from J, the junction kept 7 bases outside the gene matches. The CDR3 DNA reads TGTGCCAGCAGCGGACGGACAGGGGGCACGGCCGGGGAGCTGTTTTTT. It translates to CASSGRTGGTAGELFF.

This chain uses TRBV6-4 with TRBJ1-1; no clear D gene. This CDR3 has 16 residues. V shed 0 bases and J shed 5 bases, with 16 bases lying between them. The germline CDR1 and CDR2 sequences are MRHNA and SNTAGT. The CDR3, as DNA: TGTGCCAGCAGTGACTCATATTCTGGAGGTGGAACTGAAGCTTTCTTT. Protein product: CASSDSYSGGGTEAFF.

The chain couples TRBV9 to TRBJ2-7; 8 positions match TRBD2. V lost 3 bases and J lost 0; bases outside the gene matches: 5. CDR3 size: 15 residues. Germline CDR1 is SGDLS and CDR2 is YYNGEE. DNA for the CDR3: TGTGCCAGCAGCGCGGGGGGGTCAAGCTCCTACGAGCAGTACTTC. Residues: CASSAGGSSSYEQYF.

With respect to this clone: Other DNA sequences within the sample encode an identical CDR3. The genes are TRBV9 and TRBJ2-7; 10 nucleotides line up with TRBD1. V lost 2 bases, J lost 3 bases, and 2 bases stayed unmatched. Germline CDR1 is SGDLS and CDR2 is YYNGEE. The CDR3 has 14 residues. DNA of the CDR3: TGTGCCAGCAGCGTCGGGACAGGGGTCTACGAGCAGTACTTC. Translation: CASSVGTGVYEQYF. Supplemented by reference TRBV9 and TRBJ2-7, the full variable domain reads DSGVTQTPKHLITATGQRVTLRCSPRSGDLSVYWYQQSLDQGLQFLIQYYNGEERAKGNILERFSAQQFPDLHSELNLSSLELGDSALYFCASSVGTGVYEQYFGPGTRLTVT.

V and J are TRBV9 and TRBJ2-1, with 10 positions matching TRBD2. V dropped 1 base and J dropped 5; count of bases not matched to a gene: 6. Germline V gene data show CDR1 as SGDLS and CDR2 as YYNGEE. This CDR3 has 16 residues. CDR3 in amino acids: CASSVPLAGGDNEQFF. The CDR3 DNA is TGTGCCAGCAGCGTACCTTTAGCGGGAGGCGACAATGAGCAGTTCTTC.

The chain is built from TRBV27 and TRBJ2-7; the match to TRBD2 covers 8 bases. Unmatched junction bases numbered 9, after V lost 5 bases and J lost 9 bases. CDR1 and CDR2 from the germline V gene are MNHEY and SMNVEV (reference sequence). This CDR3 has 13 amino acids. The CDR3 protein is CASSNSGILGQYF. In DNA form, the CDR3 reads TGTGCCAGCAGTAATAGCGGGATCCTCGGGCAGTACTTC.

This chain joins TRBV19 and TRBJ1-5, with 10 bases fitting TRBD1. Germline V gene data show CDR1 as LNHDA and CDR2 as SQIVND (reference sequence). V shed 5 bases, J shed 3 bases, and the junction held 7 bases outside the gene matches. CDR3 length: 16 residues. CDR3 in amino acids: CASSPRDRGLNQPQHF. The CDR3 nucleotides read TGTGCCAGTAGTCCGAGGGACAGGGGACTCAATCAGCCCCAGCATTTT.

V gene TRBV4-3 combines with J gene TRBJ2-2; no reliable D call. The germline gives CDR1 LGHNA, CDR2 YSLEER. Trimming removed 1 base from V and 2 bases from J, with 17 bases in between. This CDR3 is built from 18 residues. CDR3 sequence: CASSQVSTLIINTGELFF. The DNA for the CDR3 is TGCGCCAGCAGCCAAGTTTCCACTTTAATAATTAACACCGGGGAGCTGTTTTTT.

This sequence joins TRBV5-1 and TRBJ2-5, with 9 bases aligning to TRBD1. The ends lost 0 bases at V and 5 bases at J; junction bases unmatched: 5. Germline V lookup: CDR1 SGHRS, CDR2 YFSETQ. The CDR3 loop spans 15 amino acids. The DNA of the CDR3 is TGCGCCAGCAGCTTGGACGGGACAGGGCTGGAGACCCAGTACTTC. This encodes CASSLDGTGLETQYF.

The CDR3: CATATWETAGGYTF. The CDR3 nucleotides read TGTGCCACCGCGACTTGGGAGACGGCAGGGGGCTACACCTTC. V is TRBV19 and J is TRBJ1-2, with D possibly being TRBD1 (5 bases). Germline CDR1 and CDR2: LNHDA and SQIVND (reference sequence). The V gene lost 10 bases and the J gene lost 8 bases, with 23 bases spanning the gap. This CDR3 contains 14 residues.

Comments on this clone: It is likely a read error, because the conserved phenylalanine at the end of the CDR3 is missing. Because the CDR3's place on the DNA is in doubt, the DNA is left out and the CDR3 is given as listed by TCRdb. This sequence joins TRBV21-1 and TRBJ1-5; the table's D call of TRBD1 was not tested on the DNA. TRBV21-1 is flagged as a pseudogene. The CDR3 is 12 residues long, counting both termini. CDR3 sequence: CASTQDRPLFSL.

This clone was detected only once. The chain carries TRBV2 and TRBJ2-3; 10 bases are a match to TRBD2. Germline CDR1 reads SNHLY; CDR2 reads FYNNEI. V shed 5 bases and J 2 bases; nucleotides not matched to a gene: 4. The CDR3 is made up of 15 amino acids. The CDR3: CASSQREGNTDTQYF. Here the CDR3 DNA reads TGTGCCAGCAGTCAGCGGGAGGGAAACACAGATACGCAGTATTTT.